The rows below give T cell receptor beta chains drawn from one sample of a study of spatial heterogeneity in lung cancer. TCRdb fed the 5' RACE reads into MiXCR, producing one record per CDR3 protein. The sample holds under 7,000 distinct CDR3 sequences; approximately 15% are singletons and the top ten take approximately 10%. The specimen was lung tumor tissue, collected at surgery. The receptors shown here come from a male donor with early-stage non-small cell lung cancer. Each CDR3 is given with its conserved first and last residue. The order of the fields is clone size, J gene, V gene, D gene, CDR3 DNA, CDR3 protein. The D gene is left open where the match is weak. Clone size is stated in some rows and not others, as once, few, many or a class when expanded.

>NA|TRBJ2-2|TRBV7-3|NA
TGTGCCAGCAGCTTATCCAGGTCCCCCGGGGAGCTGTTTTTT
CASSLSRSPGELFF
>NA|TRBJ2-3|TRBV20-1|NA
TGCAGTGCTAGAGATTCACGCAGGGGTCTTGGACCCACAGATACGCAGTATTTT
CSARDSRRGLGPTDTQYF
>medium-sized|TRBJ1-2|TRBV24-1|NA
TGTGCCACCAGTGAGGGTTTTGGCTATGGCTACACCTTC
CATSEGFGYGYTF
>medium-sized|TRBJ2-3|TRBV27|TRBD2
TGTGCCAGCAGTTTATTACCGGGACTAGCGGGACGCACAGATACGCAGTATTTT
CASSLLPGLAGRTDTQYF
>medium-sized|TRBJ2-7|TRBV5-1|NA
TGCGCCAGCCCCCGGGCCGGCCATCCTTACGAGCAGTACTTC
CASPRAGHPYEQYF
>medium-sized|TRBJ2-4|TRBV7-9|NA
TGTGCCAGCAGCCTCATTAGTGGCATTCAGTACTTC
CASSLISGIQYF
>NA|TRBJ1-6|TRBV10-3|TRBD1
TGTGCCATCAGTGTCGGTGGGACAGGGGGCTATAATTCACCCCTCCACTTT
CAISVGGTGGYNSPLHF
>many|TRBJ1-6|TRBV7-3|NA
TGTGCCAGCAGCTTATCAGGGTTGAATTCACCCCTCCACTTT
CASSLSGLNSPLHF
>medium-sized|TRBJ2-5|TRBV3-1|NA
TGTGCCAGCAGCCAAGAAGGGGGAAAGACCCAGTACTTC
CASSQEGGKTQYF
>NA|TRBJ2-7|TRBV5-6|NA
TGTGCCAGCAGCTTGGGGGGACCTTACGAGCAGTACTTC
CASSLGGPYEQYF
>medium-sized|TRBJ2-1|TRBV28|NA
TGTGCCAGCAGTGCCCTCGGCGTCGGCGATGAGCAGTTCTTC
CASSALGVGDEQFF
>many|TRBJ2-1|TRBV12-3/TRBV12-4|TRBD2
TGTGCCAGCTCCCCGACTAGCGGGACTTACAATGAGCAGTTCTTC
CASSPTSGTYNEQFF
>medium-sized|TRBJ2-1|TRBV12-3/TRBV12-4|TRBD2
TGTGCCAGTTCTGGACTAGCGGGGGGCCTCAATGAGCAGTTCTTC
CASSGLAGGLNEQFF
>medium-sized|TRBJ2-7|TRBV4-1|NA
TGCGCCAGCAGCCGAGAGTTGTTGGTTGCCTACGAGCAGTACTTC
CASSRELLVAYEQYF
>NA|TRBJ1-5|TRBV3-1|NA
TGTGCCAGCAGCCGGGGGGGGAATCAGCCCCAGCATTTT
CASSRGGNQPQHF
>medium-sized|TRBJ2-2|TRBV7-9|NA
TGTGCCAGCAGCCCAAGATCCGGGGGGCCAAACACCGGGGAGCTGTTTTTT
CASSPRSGGPNTGELFF
>medium-sized|TRBJ2-7|TRBV3-1|NA
TGTGCCAGCAGCCCGACAAAGGGGGAGGGTGACGAGCAGTACTTC
CASSPTKGEGDEQYF
>few|TRBJ2-7|TRBV7-2|NA
TGTGCCAGCAGCTTCGGGCGGGGCGATAGCTCCTACGAGCAGTACTTC
CASSFGRGDSSYEQYF
>many|TRBJ2-1|TRBV2|TRBD2
TGTGCCAGCAGGGGGACTAGCGGGAAAACCGGCTACAATGAGCAGTTCTTC
CASRGTSGKTGYNEQFF
>NA|TRBJ2-2|TRBV29-1|NA
TGCAGCGTTGAAGAGGGATCTGGGGGGCCCGGGGAGCTGTTTTTT
CSVEEGSGGPGELFF
>NA|TRBJ2-7|TRBV6-2/TRBV6-3|TRBD2
TGTGCCAGCAGCCCCCGGCGGGGGAACTCCTACGAGCAGTACTTC
CASSPRRGNSYEQYF
>NA|TRBJ2-3|TRBV29-1|TRBD2
TGCAGCGTCAAGGGACTAGCGGACACAGATACGCAGTATTTT
CSVKGLADTDTQYF